This T cell receptor beta chain was retrieved from a study of radiation and T cells in renal cell carcinoma. Indicated treatment: treatment-naive control, cytoreductive nephrectomy. Control tumors came from several females and over 9 males, aged roughly 35 to 90. Measured with immunoSEQ multiplex PCR; TCRdb has only the in-frame clones, and not every one. In the table there are around 23,000 clones, 45% to 65% of which are singletons. The CDR3 has 13 amino acids. Germline V CDR1 and CDR2: MNHEY, SVGAGI. The V end was cut by 7 bases, the J end by 5 bases, with 11 bases between. General study points: Intratumoral heterogeneity was not captured in these approximately 1 g regions. Compared with controls, irradiated tumors showed greater TCR clonality.

In regard to this clone: Its cognate antigen is unknown.

This receptor was taken from a human donor with renal cell carcinoma. The rearrangement uses TRBV6-5 and TRBJ2-2; no clear D. The sequenced sample was tumor tissue, obtained from a patient whose treatment was nephrectomy without radiotherapy. The CDR3 here is CASTPGWTGELFF. CDR3 sequence (DNA): TGTGCCAGCACCCCGGGCTGGACCGGGGAGCTGTTTTTT.